These 23 T cell receptor beta chains share one sample of origin, sequenced in a study of blood T cell repertoires in COVID-19. The repertoire was sequenced with immunoSEQ multiplex PCR; TCRdb's copy has only in-frame clones and lacks some. The table records a few hundred thousand clones, about 86% of them present only once. The sequenced sample was peripheral blood. Receptors were obtained from a woman between 50 and 59 years old with COVID-19, enrolled during active disease.

CDR3 loop: CSVEDQVKGITGNTIYF. The CDR3 nucleotides read TGCAGCGTTGAAGATCAGGTTAAGGGGATAACTGGAAACACCATATATTTT. V usage is TRBV29-1 and J usage is TRBJ1-3, with D perhaps TRBD1 (5 bases). CDR1 is SQVTM, CDR2 ANQGSEA, per germline. The CDR3 has 17 residues. Trimming pared 0 bases from V and 2 bases from J, leaving 17 bases between.

The chain combines TRBV6-5 with TRBJ1-6; 8 bases map to TRBD1. The CDR3 runs to 13 residues. Trimming removed 6 bases from V and 10 bases from J; junction bases left unmatched: 5. Germline V CDR1 and CDR2: MNHEY, SVGAGI. The chain's CDR3 is CASSQDRDSPLHF. The CDR3 DNA follows: TGTGCCAGCAGCCAGGACAGGGACTCACCCCTCCACTTT.

The table lists this clone with a few counts. The chain combines TRBV10-3 with TRBJ1-1; D uncertain. CDR1 is ENHRY, CDR2 SYGVKD, per germline. V was cut by 4 bases and J by 2 bases, with 11 bases left in between. The CDR3 is 14 amino acids. As DNA, the CDR3 is TGTGCCATCAGTGGGGGAGGCTCTAACACTGAAGCTTTCTTT. This encodes CAISGGGSNTEAFF.

This rearrangement joins TRBV24-1 to TRBJ1-2, with 7 positions matching TRBD1. Trimming cost V 7 bases and J 2 bases; bases outside gene matches: 6. Per the germline V gene, CDR1 is KGHDR and CDR2 is SFDVKD. The CDR3 runs to 14 residues. The CDR3: CATSETGSNYGYTF. CDR3 sequence (DNA): TGTGCCACCAGCGAGACAGGGTCCAACTATGGCTACACCTTC.

This chain connects TRBV4-3 to TRBJ1-2; D ambiguous. CDR1 and CDR2 (germline): LGHNA, YSLEER. V was pared by 4 bases and J by 4 bases, with 13 bases between. The CDR3 has 14 residues. The CDR3 region is CASSLRNPGYGYTF. Here the CDR3 DNA reads TGCGCCAGCAGCCTTAGGAACCCGGGCTATGGCTACACCTTC.

This rearrangement joins TRBV19 to TRBJ1-3, with 10 bases lining up with TRBD1. The CDR3 is made up of 15 amino acids. Germline assignment: CDR1 LNHDA and CDR2 SQIVND (reference sequence). The J segment lost 4 bases and the V segment lost 5 bases, leaving 5 bases of the junction unmatched. The DNA of the CDR3 is TGTGCCAGTAGTTTGGGACAGGGGTACGGAAACACCATATATTTT. Translated: CASSLGQGYGNTIYF.

This sequence joins TRBV6-5 and TRBJ2-1; 7 bases align to TRBD2. J was trimmed by 5 bases and V by 6 bases; bases with no gene match: 4. The CDR3 is 13 amino acids. Germline V gene data show CDR1 as MNHEY and CDR2 as SVGAGI. The DNA of the CDR3 is TGTGCCAGCAGGACTAGCAGAGACAATGAGCAGTTCTTC. Encoded protein: CASRTSRDNEQFF.

The V gene is TRBV30, the J gene TRBJ1-1; D gene ambiguous. Germline CDR1 GTSNPN, CDR2 SVGIG (reference sequence). This CDR3 has 15 residues. V was pared by 0 bases and J by 3 bases, with 14 bases between. This chain's CDR3 is CAWSVEGSLYTEAFF. CDR3 nucleotides: TGTGCCTGGAGTGTAGAGGGCTCGCTTTACACTGAAGCTTTCTTT.

This clone was picked up one time. This rearrangement joins TRBV7-2 to TRBJ2-7; D not resolved. The CDR3 spans 10 residues. The V gene's germline CDR1 is SGHTA and CDR2 FQGNSA. The V gene lost 8 bases and the J gene lost 3 bases, with 5 bases spanning the gap. Here the CDR3 DNA reads TGTGCCAGCGGCAACTACGAGCAGTACTTC. It is translated as CASGNYEQYF.

The chain combines TRBV12-5 with TRBJ1-6; D perhaps matches TRBD1 (5 bases). Germline V gene sequence: CDR1 LGHNT, CDR2 FRNRAP. CDR3 size: 17 residues. The V end was cut by 4 bases, the J end by 7 bases, with 20 bases between. Here the CDR3 reads CASGSFVGTLGNSPLHF. As DNA, the CDR3 is TGTGCTAGTGGTTCCTTCGTTGGGACTTTGGGGAATTCACCCCTCCACTTT.

The rearrangement joins TRBV28 to TRBJ1-5; TRBD1 matches 10 bases. The junction had 2 bases not matched to a gene; V was cut back by 0 bases and J by 6 bases. Germline V lookup: CDR1 MDHEN, CDR2 SYDVKM. This CDR3 spans 15 amino acids. The CDR3 DNA is TGTGCCAGCAGTTTATGGACAGGGGGCTTTCAGCCCCAGCATTTT. It yields the protein CASSLWTGGFQPQHF.

The chain is built from TRBV11-3 and TRBJ2-1; D call uncertain. Germline values: CDR1 SGHNT, CDR2 YENEEA. V was clipped by 1 base and J by 4 bases, with 8 bases between them. The CDR3 consists of 14 residues. The CDR3 coding sequence is TGTGCCAGCAGCTTAGGGGCCCAGTACAATGAGCAGTTCTTC. Translated: CASSLGAQYNEQFF. The entire variable domain, with the rest obtained from reference TRBV11-3 and TRBJ2-1, is as follows: EAGVVQSPRYKIIEKKQPVAFWCNPISGHNTLYWYLQNLGQGPELLIRYENEEAVDDSQLPKDRFSAERLKGVDSTLKIQPAELGDSAVYLCASSLGAQYNEQFFGPGTRLTVL.

CDR3 region: CASSQEARGPYEQYV. In nucleotides, the CDR3 is TGCGCCAGCAGCCAAGAAGCCAGGGGGCCCTACGAGCAGTACGTC. This chain uses TRBV4-1 with TRBJ2-7; 8 bases are shared with TRBD1. The V gene's germline CDR1 is MGHRA and CDR2 YSYEKL. The junction had 3 bases not matched to a gene; V was cut back by 0 bases and J by 2 bases. The CDR3 loop spans 15 amino acids.

The chain combines TRBV21-1 with TRBJ2-5; the table names TRBD2, a call not compared with the DNA. TRBV21-1 is a pseudogene. The CDR3 runs to 18 residues. The CDR3 here is CASSKAPSSGGGQETQYF. CDR3 DNA: TGTGCCAGCAGCAAAGCGCCTTCGAGCGGGGGGGGTCAAGAGACCCAGTACTTC.

This clone was counted between two and nine times. This chain links TRBV20-1 with TRBJ1-5; no reliable D call. The CDR3 is 12 amino acids. From germline, CDR1 is DFQATT and CDR2 SNEGSKA (reference sequence). V was shortened by 3 bases and J by 6 bases, with 9 bases between the two germline ends. Written as DNA, the CDR3 is TGCAGTGCTAGTTTATCAGGTCAGCCCCAGCATTTT. Protein sequence: CSASLSGQPQHF.

The chain has TRBV10-3 and TRBJ1-2; D unresolved. The CDR3 is made up of 11 amino acids. CDR1 and CDR2 from the germline V gene are ENHRY and SYGVKD. Trimming removed 10 bases from V and 4 bases from J, with 10 bases in between. The CDR3 sequence: CATTDSYGYTF. The CDR3 nucleotides are TGTGCCACCACGGACTCCTATGGCTACACCTTC.

This clone was counted only a few times. This chain uses TRBV7-9 with TRBJ2-7; 7 bases line up with TRBD1. The length of the CDR3 is 12 residues. V lost 1 base, J lost 11 bases, and 5 bases stayed unmatched. Germline loops: CDR1 SEHNR, CDR2 FQNEAQ (reference sequence). The CDR3 spells CASSLGGGFEYF. Written as DNA, the CDR3 is TGTGCCAGCAGCTTAGGAGGGGGCTTTGAGTACTTC.

This clone was seen a handful of times. The chain joins TRBV5-6 to TRBJ1-3, with 11 bases aligning to TRBD1. Trimming took 3 bases from V and 0 from J; bases not matched to a gene: 2. Germline lookup yields CDR1 SGHDT and CDR2 YYEEEE. This CDR3 region has 16 residues. CDR3 nucleotides: TGTGCCAGCAGCTCCGGGACAGGGGGCTCTGGAAACACCATATATTTT. Protein sequence: CASSSGTGGSGNTIYF.

The chain links TRBV5-1 to TRBJ1-1; TRBD1 matches 9 bases. V gave up 5 bases and J gave up 5 bases; unmatched junction bases: 4. The CDR3 has 13 amino acids. Germline CDR1 is SGHRS and CDR2 is YFSETQ. DNA of the CDR3: TGCGCCAGCAGGTTGACAGGGGGAACTGAAGCTTTCTTT. The encoded protein is CASRLTGGTEAFF.

This sequence joins TRBV7-9 and TRBJ2-7; TRBD1 aligns across 7 bases. Germline lookup yields CDR1 SEHNR and CDR2 FQNEAQ (reference sequence). This CDR3 contains 14 residues. Trimming took 4 bases from V and 0 from J; bases not matched to a gene: 3. DNA of the CDR3: TGTGCCAGCAGCTCTGGGGACAGCTCCTACGAGCAGTACTTC. Protein product: CASSSGDSSYEQYF.

The CDR3 here is CASSVAVQGTGELFF. The CDR3 DNA reads TGTGCCAGCAGCGTAGCAGTTCAGGGCACCGGGGAGCTGTTTTTT. The J gene is TRBJ2-2, the V gene TRBV9, with D perhaps TRBD1 (5 bases). Per germline, CDR1 SGDLS and CDR2 YYNGEE. This CDR3 region has 15 residues. Trimming cost V 0 bases and J 4 bases, with 10 bases left between them.

On this clone: Other DNA sequences in this specimen translate into the identical CDR3. This sequence joins TRBV6-5 and TRBJ2-7; possible D gene TRBD1, 6 bases. Germline values: CDR1 MNHEY, CDR2 SVGAGI. V was cut by 4 bases and J by 0 bases, with 7 bases left in between. This CDR3 has 13 residues. The CDR3 DNA sequence: TGTGCCAGCAGTTCGACAGGCTCCTACGAGCAGTACGTC. This encodes CASSSTGSYEQYV.

V usage is TRBV19 and J usage is TRBJ2-2, with 8 bases matching TRBD1. The CDR3 is 18 residues long. Germline V gene sequence: CDR1 LNHDA, CDR2 SQIVND (reference sequence). V lost 3 bases and J lost 3; bases outside the gene matches: 12. The DNA for the CDR3 is TGTGCCAGTAGTATTGAAGTTGTTTGGACAGGGCACACCGGGGAGCTGTTTTTT. Its translation: CASSIEVVWTGHTGELFF. Using reference TRBV19 and TRBJ2-2 for the parts outside the CDR3, the full variable domain is DGGITQSPKYLFRKEGQNVTLSCEQNLNHDAMYWYRQDPGQGLRLIYYSQIVNDFQKGDIAEGYSVSREKKESFPLTVTSAQKNPTAFYLCASSIEVVWTGHTGELFFGEGSRLTVL.